Following are 21 T cell receptor beta chains from one sample sequenced in a study of cytomegalovirus exposure and HLA in healthy donors (dated by TCRdb to the late 2010s). Library preparation employed the immunoSEQ multiplex PCR assay. For the multiplex PCR, a mixture combining 60 forward primers for TCR Vbeta segments and 13 reverse primers for TCR Jbeta segments was used. TCRdb took over this immuneACCESS table, retaining in-frame rearrangements with V and J assigned. Such tables are incomplete; in checked studies, under half of the missing clones stem from an unresolved V gene, and the remainder is unexplained. This sample comprises under 150,000 clones, around 77% of them detected only once. The ten largest make up less than 5.5% of the sample. The specimen was PBMCs. These TCRs come from a young woman in good health and CMV-seropositive.

V usage is TRBV9 and J usage is TRBJ2-5; a weak D match, TRBD2 (5 bases). Trimming pared 0 bases from V and 11 bases from J, leaving 17 bases between. Per the germline V gene, CDR1 is SGDLS and CDR2 is YYNGEE. The CDR3 is 14 residues long. The CDR3 loop reads CASSVGRSVTEQYF. CDR3 nucleotide sequence: TGTGCCAGCAGCGTAGGGAGGTCTGTTACGGAGCAGTACTTC.

This clone was counted between two and nine times. V and J are TRBV28 and TRBJ1-1; a weak D match, TRBD1 (5 bases). Per the germline V gene, CDR1 is MDHEN and CDR2 is SYDVKM. The CDR3 consists of 13 residues. Trimming shortened V by 5 bases and J by 3 bases, and 10 bases separated the two germline ends. CDR3: CASSVQGYTEAFF. CDR3 in DNA: TGTGCCAGCAGTGTCCAGGGCTACACTGAAGCTTTCTTT.

This clone was picked up a small number of times. The chain couples TRBV13 to TRBJ2-7; D uncertain. The CDR3 is 14 residues long. Trimming stripped 1 base from V and 3 bases from J, with 10 bases between. Germline lookup yields CDR1 PRHDT and CDR2 FYEKMQ (reference sequence). The CDR3: CASSLARLIYEQYF. The CDR3 region has the DNA TGTGCCAGCAGCTTAGCCAGACTGATCTACGAGCAGTACTTC.

This sequence joins TRBV12-5 and TRBJ2-5; 8 bases line up with TRBD2. The last part of the DNA fits TRBJ2-7 better; the J call may be wrong. This CDR3 has 16 residues. Germline lookup yields CDR1 LGHNT and CDR2 FRNRAP. CDR3 region: CASGLKVAGTGYEQYF. In nucleotides, the CDR3 is TGTGCTAGTGGTTTGAAAGTAGCGGGGACGGGCTACGAGCAGTACTTC.

V gene TRBV10-3 combines with J gene TRBJ1-2; D is unclear. The germline V gene encodes CDR1 ENHRY and CDR2 SYGVKD. CDR3 length: 15 amino acids. Between the trimmed V and J ends, which lost 7 bases and 6 bases, there was a span of 21 bases. CDR3 residues: CAITHPGRAVNGYTF. The CDR3 DNA follows: TGTGCCATCACCCACCCCGGGAGGGCGGTGAATGGCTACACCTTC.

This chain links TRBV5-5 with TRBJ1-3, with D possibly matching TRBD1 (6 bases). This CDR3 contains 15 residues. CDR1 SGHKS and CDR2 YYEKEE come from the germline V gene (reference sequence). With 5 bases removed from V and 5 bases from J, the gap between germline ends came to 17 bases. This CDR3 reads CASRATGNVRNTIYF. Written as DNA, the CDR3 is TGTGCCAGCAGGGCCACAGGGAATGTTAGAAACACCATATATTTT.

V and J are TRBV19 and TRBJ1-4, with D possibly TRBD1 on 5 matching bases. This CDR3 is built from 15 residues. V was cut by 1 base and J by 2 bases, with 8 bases left in between. From germline, CDR1 is LNHDA and CDR2 SQIVND (reference sequence). In DNA, the CDR3 is TGTGCCAGTAGTATAGTTGGGGCCACTAATGAAAAACTGTTTTTT. This translates into CASSIVGATNEKLFF.

This clone appeared a few times. The chain couples TRBV10-1 to TRBJ2-5, with 7 bases lining up with TRBD2. The CDR3 runs 16 residues. Germline CDR1 and CDR2: WNHNN and SYGVQD (reference sequence). Trimming removed 6 bases from V and 3 bases from J; junction bases left unmatched: 13. This CDR3 reads CASSPIAGLAEETQYF. In DNA form, the CDR3 reads TGCGCCAGCAGCCCCATCGCTGGCCTAGCGGAAGAGACCCAGTACTTC.

The chain is built from TRBV19 and TRBJ1-2; weak D call: TRBD1 (6 bases). Trimming stripped 4 bases from V and 3 bases from J, with 12 bases between. CDR3 length: 14 residues. The germline V gene encodes CDR1 LNHDA and CDR2 SQIVND (reference sequence). CDR3 sequence reads: CASSRTTGYYGYTF. CDR3 bases: TGTGCCAGTAGTAGAACGACAGGTTACTATGGCTACACCTTC.

This clone was seen a single time. This rearrangement joins TRBV14 to TRBJ2-7; D possibly corresponds to TRBD1 (6 bases). V lost 5 bases and J lost 5, with 13 bases in between. Germline CDR1 and CDR2: SGHDN and FVKESK. There are 13 residues in the CDR3. The CDR3 protein is CASSSHRVDEQYF. The CDR3 bases are TGTGCCAGCAGCTCACACAGGGTAGACGAGCAGTACTTC. Full variable domain (remainder filled in from reference TRBV14 and TRBJ2-7): EAGVTQFPSHSVIEKGQTVTLRCDPISGHDNLYWYRRVMGKEIKFLLHFVKESKQDESGMPNNRFLAERTGGTYSTLKVQPAELEDSGVYFCASSSHRVDEQYFGPGTRLTVT.

This clone showed up just a few times. The chain joins TRBV18 to TRBJ1-2; TRBD1 agrees at 9 bases. Germline V gene data show CDR1 as KGHSH and CDR2 as LQKENI. After removal of 5 bases from V and 4 bases from J, the junction contained 5 bases not matched to a gene. The CDR3 totals 14 residues. In DNA, the CDR3 is TGTGCCAGCTCATTACAGGGGGCGAGCTATGGCTACACCTTC. It translates to CASSLQGASYGYTF.

CDR3 in DNA: TGTGCCAGCAGTGAACCTTTCTACTCCTCTGGAAACACCATATATTTT. Amino acids: CASSEPFYSSGNTIYF. The chain employs TRBV25-1 and TRBJ1-3, with no clear D. Germline loops: CDR1 MGHDK, CDR2 SYGVNS. V was cut by 2 bases and J by 0 bases, with 11 bases left in between. This CDR3 has 16 residues. The whole variable domain, filled in from reference TRBV25-1 and TRBJ1-3, reads EADIYQTPRYLVIGTGKKITLECSQTMGHDKMYWYQQDPGMELHLIHYSYGVNSTEKGDLSSESTVSRIRTEHFPLTLESARPSHTSQYLCASSEPFYSSGNTIYFGEGSWLTVV.

J is TRBJ1-2 and V is TRBV6-5; D gene unclear. Trimming took off 8 bases at V and 4 bases at J, with 8 bases between the two ends. The CDR3 loop spans 11 amino acids. The germline V gene has CDR1 MNHEY and CDR2 SVGAGI. For the CDR3, the DNA is TGTGCCAGCGGTGCGCCCTATGGCTACACCTTC. It yields the protein CASGAPYGYTF.

The genes are TRBV10-3 and TRBJ2-3; no clear D gene. The CDR3 length is 12 residues. Germline values: CDR1 ENHRY, CDR2 SYGVKD. The germline V and J ends were trimmed by 8 bases and 5 bases, with 11 bases remaining between them. CDR3 bases: TGTGCCATCGGCACGTCGGGAGATACGCAGTATTTT. Its translation: CAIGTSGDTQYF.

The chain carries TRBV29-1 and TRBJ2-2; tentatively, D is TRBD2 (5 bases). The V end lost 3 bases, the J end lost 0 bases, and 8 bases lay between the germline ends. The CDR3 has 14 residues. Germline V lookup: CDR1 SQVTM, CDR2 ANQGSEA. CDR3 loop: CSVEERTNTGELFF. For the CDR3, the DNA is TGCAGCGTTGAGGAGCGGACGAACACCGGGGAGCTGTTTTTT.

V and J are TRBV10-3 and TRBJ1-1; D is perhaps TRBD1 (6 bases). The CDR3 totals 12 residues. Germline loops: CDR1 ENHRY, CDR2 SYGVKD. Between the trimmed V and J ends, which lost 4 bases and 5 bases, there was a span of 8 bases. CDR3 coding DNA: TGTGCCATCAGTGGGACAGCAACTGAAGCTTTCTTT. This sequence encodes CAISGTATEAFF.

This clone was observed a handful of times. Relative to the germline gene, one junction end is altered; a read error may explain this. The V gene is TRBV7-7, the J gene TRBJ2-7; 8 bases fit TRBD2. This CDR3 comprises 15 residues. In germline, CDR1 is SSHAT, CDR2 FNYEAQ (reference sequence). The CDR3, as DNA: TGTGCTAGCAGCTTAGCGACGGGAGGGATCGACGAGCAGTACTTC. It specifies CASSLATGGIDEQYF.

The genes are TRBV11-3 and TRBJ1-1; 9 nucleotides align to TRBD1. The V gene's germline CDR1 is SGHNT and CDR2 YENEEA. The CDR3 loop spans 14 amino acids. Trimming at V came to 5 bases and at J to 6 bases, leaving 7 bases not matched to a gene. Written as DNA, the CDR3 is TGTGCCAGCAGCCCGACAGGGGGAAGGGCTGAAGCTTTCTTT. This sequence encodes CASSPTGGRAEAFF.

For the CDR3, the DNA is TGCGCCAGTAGGACAGGGGGCTCTGGGGCCAACGTCCTGACTTTC. This codes for CASRTGGSGANVLTF. The rearrangement joins TRBV5-1 to TRBJ2-6, with TRBD1 identical over 10 bases. With 8 bases clipped from V and 0 bases from J, the junction kept 2 bases outside the gene matches. The CDR3 is 15 residues long. Germline loops: CDR1 SGHRS, CDR2 YFSETQ.

V gene TRBV15 combines with J gene TRBJ1-5, with 10 bases identical to TRBD1. The junction had 12 bases not matched to a gene; V was cut back by 4 bases and J by 9 bases. The CDR3 runs to 16 residues. Germline V gene data show CDR1 as LNHNV and CDR2 as YYDKDF (reference sequence). CDR3 in amino acids: CATSIPGTGDIGPQHF. CDR3 in DNA: TGTGCCACCAGCATACCCGGGACAGGGGATATCGGGCCCCAGCATTTT. The full variable domain, completed using reference TRBV15 and TRBJ1-5, is DAMVIQNPRYQVTQFGKPVTLSCSQTLNHNVMYWYQQKSSQAPKLLFHYYDKDFNNEADTPDNFQSRRPNTSFCFLDIRSPGLGDTAMYLCATSIPGTGDIGPQHFGDGTRLSIL.

The gene calls are TRBV5-1 and TRBJ1-2; tentative D call: TRBD1 (5 bases). This CDR3 is 11 amino acids long. V lost 7 bases to trimming and J lost 6 bases, with 10 bases between them. Germline CDR1 and CDR2: SGHRS and YFSETQ. CDR3: CASLGGNGYTF. The CDR3 coding sequence is TGCGCCAGCTTGGGGGGAAATGGCTACACCTTC.